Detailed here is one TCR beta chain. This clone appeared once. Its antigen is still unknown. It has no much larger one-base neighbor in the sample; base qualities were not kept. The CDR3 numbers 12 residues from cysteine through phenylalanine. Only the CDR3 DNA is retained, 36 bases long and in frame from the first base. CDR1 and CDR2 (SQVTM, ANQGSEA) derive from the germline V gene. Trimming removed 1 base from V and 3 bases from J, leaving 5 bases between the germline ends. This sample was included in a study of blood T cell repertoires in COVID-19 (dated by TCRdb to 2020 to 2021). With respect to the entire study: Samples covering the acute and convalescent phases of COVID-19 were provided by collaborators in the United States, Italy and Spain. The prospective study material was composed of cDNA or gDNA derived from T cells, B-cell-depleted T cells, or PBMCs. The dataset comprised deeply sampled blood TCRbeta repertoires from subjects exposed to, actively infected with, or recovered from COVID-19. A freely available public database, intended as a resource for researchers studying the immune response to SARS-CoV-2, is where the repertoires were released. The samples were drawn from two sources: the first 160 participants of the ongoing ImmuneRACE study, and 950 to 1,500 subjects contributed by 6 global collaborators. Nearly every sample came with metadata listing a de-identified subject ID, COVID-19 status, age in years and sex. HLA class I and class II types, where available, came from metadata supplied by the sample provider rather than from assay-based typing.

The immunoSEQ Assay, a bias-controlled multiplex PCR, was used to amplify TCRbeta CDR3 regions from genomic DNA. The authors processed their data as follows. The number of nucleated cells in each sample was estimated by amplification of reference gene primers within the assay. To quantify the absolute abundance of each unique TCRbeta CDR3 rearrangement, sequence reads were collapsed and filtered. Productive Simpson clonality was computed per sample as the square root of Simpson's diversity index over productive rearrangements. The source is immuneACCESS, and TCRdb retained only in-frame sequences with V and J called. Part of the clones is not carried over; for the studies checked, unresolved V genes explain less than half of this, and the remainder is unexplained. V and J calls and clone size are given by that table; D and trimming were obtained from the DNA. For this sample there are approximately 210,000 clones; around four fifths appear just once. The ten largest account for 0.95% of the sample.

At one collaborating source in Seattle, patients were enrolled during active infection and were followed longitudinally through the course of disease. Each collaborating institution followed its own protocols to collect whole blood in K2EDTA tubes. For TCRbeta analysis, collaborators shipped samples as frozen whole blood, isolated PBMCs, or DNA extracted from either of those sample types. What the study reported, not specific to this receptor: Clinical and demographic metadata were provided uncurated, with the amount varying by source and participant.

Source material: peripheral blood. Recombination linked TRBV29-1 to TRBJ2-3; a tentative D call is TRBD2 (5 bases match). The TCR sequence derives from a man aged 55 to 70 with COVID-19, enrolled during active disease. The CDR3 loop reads CSVEGGTDTQYF. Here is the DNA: TGCAGCGTTGAAGGAGGGACAGATACGCAGTATTTT.